This T cell receptor beta chain stems from a study of blood T cells in healthy people across ages. The use of a sample-barcoded 5' primer and a J-beta primer mix characterized a second PCR of about 6 to 12 cycles. Each cDNA was tagged by a template-switch adaptor containing 12 random nucleotides. TCRdb fed the 5' RACE reads into MiXCR, producing one record per CDR3 protein. The sample shows about 1.4 million distinct CDR3 sequences, 55% to 75% of them seen only once. Study-level findings and limits: Underestimates were what the diversity estimates from one million T cells were considered to be.

Between the trimmed V and J ends, which lost 3 bases and 4 bases, there was a span of 10 bases. CDR3 length equals 14 residues. CDR1 is MNHEY, CDR2 SMNVEV, per germline (reference sequence). A remark on this clonotype: The antigen is undetermined.

The rearrangement links TRBV27 to TRBJ2-1; D is ambiguous. This sequence was found in a man aged 18 to 29 in good health. The sample was blood. CDR3 sequence: CASSFSPRYNEQFF. The DNA for the CDR3 is TGTGCCAGCAGTTTTTCCCCTCGGTACAATGAGCAGTTCTTC.